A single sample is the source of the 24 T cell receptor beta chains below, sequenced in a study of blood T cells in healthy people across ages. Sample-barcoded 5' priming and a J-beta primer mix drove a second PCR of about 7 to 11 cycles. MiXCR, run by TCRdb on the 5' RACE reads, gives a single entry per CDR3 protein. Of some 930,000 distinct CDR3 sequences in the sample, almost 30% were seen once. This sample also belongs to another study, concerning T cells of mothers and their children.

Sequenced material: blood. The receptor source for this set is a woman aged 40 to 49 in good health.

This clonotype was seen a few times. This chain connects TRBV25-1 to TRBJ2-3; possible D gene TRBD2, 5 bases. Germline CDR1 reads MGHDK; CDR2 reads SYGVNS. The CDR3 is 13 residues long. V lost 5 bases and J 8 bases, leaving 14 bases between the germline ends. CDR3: CASSLGAVGTQYF. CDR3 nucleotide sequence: TGTGCCAGCAGTCTCGGAGCGGTGGGTACGCAGTATTTT.

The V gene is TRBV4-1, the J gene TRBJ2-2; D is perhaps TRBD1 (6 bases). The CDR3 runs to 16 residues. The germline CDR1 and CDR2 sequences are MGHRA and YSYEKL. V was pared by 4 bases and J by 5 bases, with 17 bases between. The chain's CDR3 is CASSRSTGYETGELFF. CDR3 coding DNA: TGCGCCAGCAGCCGGAGCACAGGGTATGAGACCGGGGAGCTGTTTTTT.

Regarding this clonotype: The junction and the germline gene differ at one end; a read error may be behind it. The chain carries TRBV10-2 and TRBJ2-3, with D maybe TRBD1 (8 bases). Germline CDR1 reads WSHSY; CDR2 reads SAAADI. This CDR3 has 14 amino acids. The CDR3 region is CASSGTGRADMQYF. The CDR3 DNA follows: TGCGCCAGCAGTGGGACAGGGAGGGCAGATATGCAGTATTTT.

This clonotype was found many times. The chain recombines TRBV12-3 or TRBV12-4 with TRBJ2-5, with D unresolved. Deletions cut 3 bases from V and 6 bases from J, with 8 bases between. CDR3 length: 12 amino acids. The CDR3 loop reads CASSFNQKTQYF. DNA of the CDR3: TGTGCCAGCAGTTTTAACCAGAAGACCCAGTACTTC.

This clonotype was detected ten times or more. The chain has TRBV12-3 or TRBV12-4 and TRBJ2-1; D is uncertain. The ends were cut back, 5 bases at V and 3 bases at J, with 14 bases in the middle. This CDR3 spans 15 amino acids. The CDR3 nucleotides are TGTGCCAGCAGTCATCTGGGGAATAGCTACAATGAGCAGTTCTTC. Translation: CASSHLGNSYNEQFF.

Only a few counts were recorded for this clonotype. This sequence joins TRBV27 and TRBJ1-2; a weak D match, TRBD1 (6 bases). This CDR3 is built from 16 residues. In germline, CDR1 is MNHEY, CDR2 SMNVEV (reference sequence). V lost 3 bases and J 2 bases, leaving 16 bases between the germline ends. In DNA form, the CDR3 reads TGTGCCAGCAGTTTCATCGGCGGGGGCGCCAACTATGGCTACACCTTC. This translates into CASSFIGGGANYGYTF.

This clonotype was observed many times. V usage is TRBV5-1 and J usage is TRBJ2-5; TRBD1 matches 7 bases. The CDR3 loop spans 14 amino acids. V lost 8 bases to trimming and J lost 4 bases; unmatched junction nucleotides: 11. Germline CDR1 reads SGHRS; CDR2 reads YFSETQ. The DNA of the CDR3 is TGCGCCAGAACAGGGGCTATCAGGGGAGAGACCCAGTACTTC. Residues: CARTGAIRGETQYF.

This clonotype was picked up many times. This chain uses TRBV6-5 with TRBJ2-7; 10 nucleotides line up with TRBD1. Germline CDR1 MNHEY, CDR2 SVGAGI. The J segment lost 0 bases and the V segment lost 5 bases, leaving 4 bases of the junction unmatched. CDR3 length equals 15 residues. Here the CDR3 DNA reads TGTGCCAGCAGTGCCCGGGACAGGGGCTCCTACGAGCAGTACTTC. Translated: CASSARDRGSYEQYF.

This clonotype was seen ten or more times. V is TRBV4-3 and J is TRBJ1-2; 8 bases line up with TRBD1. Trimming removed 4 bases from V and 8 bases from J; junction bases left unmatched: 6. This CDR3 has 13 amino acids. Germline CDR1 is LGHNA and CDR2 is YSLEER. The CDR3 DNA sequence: TGCGCCAGCAGCCCGACAGGGGCGGAAGGCTACACCTTC. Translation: CASSPTGAEGYTF.

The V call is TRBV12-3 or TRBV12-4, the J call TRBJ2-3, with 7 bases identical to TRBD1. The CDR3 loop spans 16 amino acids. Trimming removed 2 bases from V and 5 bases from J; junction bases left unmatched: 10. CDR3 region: CASSLIRDSIGDTQYF. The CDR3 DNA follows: TGTGCCAGCAGTTTAATCCGGGACAGCATTGGAGATACGCAGTATTTT.

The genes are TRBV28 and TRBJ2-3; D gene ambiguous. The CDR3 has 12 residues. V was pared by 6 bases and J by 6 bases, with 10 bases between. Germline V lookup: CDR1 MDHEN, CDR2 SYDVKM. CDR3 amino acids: CASREDEDTQYF. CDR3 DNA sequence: TGTGCCAGCAGGGAAGATGAGGATACGCAGTATTTT. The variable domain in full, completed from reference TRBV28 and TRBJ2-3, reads DVKVTQSSRYLVKRTGEKVFLECVQDMDHENMFWYRQDPGLGLRLIYFSYDVKMKEKGDIPEGYSVSREKKERFSLILESASTNQTSMYLCASREDEDTQYFGPGTRLTVL.

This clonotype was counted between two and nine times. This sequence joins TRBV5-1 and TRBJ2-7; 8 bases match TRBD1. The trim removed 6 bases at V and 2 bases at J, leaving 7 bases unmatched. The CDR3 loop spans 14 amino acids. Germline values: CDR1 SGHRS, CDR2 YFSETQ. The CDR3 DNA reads TGCGCCAGCAAAGGGACAGGAACCCCCTACGAGCAGTACTTC. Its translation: CASKGTGTPYEQYF.

In nucleotides, the CDR3 is TGTGCCAGCAGTTACCCCGACAGTGGGCCCTTGGGATCCTACAATGAGCAGTTCTTC. Protein product: CASSYPDSGPLGSYNEQFF. J is TRBJ2-1 and V is TRBV6-2 or TRBV6-3; the D gene is possibly TRBD1 (5 bases). The CDR3 has 19 residues. V dropped 2 bases and J dropped 1 base, with 21 bases sitting between them. Germline V gene lookup returns CDR1 MNHEY and CDR2 SVGEGT.

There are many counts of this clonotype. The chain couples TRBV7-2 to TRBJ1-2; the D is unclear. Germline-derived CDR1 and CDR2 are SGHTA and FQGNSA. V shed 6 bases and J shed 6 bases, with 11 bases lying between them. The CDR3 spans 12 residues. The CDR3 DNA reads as TGTGCCAGCAGTATCGGTCTCGATGGCTACACCTTC. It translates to CASSIGLDGYTF.

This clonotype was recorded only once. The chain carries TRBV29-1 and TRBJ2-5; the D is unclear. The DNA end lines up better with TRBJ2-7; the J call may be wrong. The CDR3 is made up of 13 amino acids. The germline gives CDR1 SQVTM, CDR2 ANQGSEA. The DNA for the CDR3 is TGCAGCGTTGTCCAAGACGGCCCCTCCGAGCAGTACTTC. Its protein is CSVVQDGPSEQYF.

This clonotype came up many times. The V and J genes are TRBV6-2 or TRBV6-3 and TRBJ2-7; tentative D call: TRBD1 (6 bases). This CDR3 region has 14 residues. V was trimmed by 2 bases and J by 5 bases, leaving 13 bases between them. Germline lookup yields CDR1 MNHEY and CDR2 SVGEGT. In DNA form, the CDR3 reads TGTGCCAGCAGTTACCAAGTCAGGGGCGACGAGCAGTACTTC. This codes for CASSYQVRGDEQYF.

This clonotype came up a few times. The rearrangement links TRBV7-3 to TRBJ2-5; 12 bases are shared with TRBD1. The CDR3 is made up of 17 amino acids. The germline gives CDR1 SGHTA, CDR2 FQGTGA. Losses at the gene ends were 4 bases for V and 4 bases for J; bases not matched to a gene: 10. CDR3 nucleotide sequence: TGTGCCAGCAGCTCTTACGGGACAGGGGGCGCGGGAGAGACCCAGTACTTC. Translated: CASSSYGTGGAGETQYF.

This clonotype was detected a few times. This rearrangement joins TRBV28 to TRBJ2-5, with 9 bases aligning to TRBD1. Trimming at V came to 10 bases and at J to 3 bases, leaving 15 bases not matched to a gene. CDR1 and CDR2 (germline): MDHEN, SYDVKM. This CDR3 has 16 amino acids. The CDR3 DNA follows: TGTGCCACCGACTCCGGGACAGGGATTGGGGAAGAGACCCAGTACTTC. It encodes CATDSGTGIGEETQYF.

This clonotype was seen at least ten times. Here the CDR3 DNA reads TGTGCCAGCAGCTTAGACTCAAGCTCCTATAATTCACCCCTCCACTTT. Translating gives CASSLDSSSYNSPLHF. The gene calls are TRBV7-2 and TRBJ1-6; D is undetermined. The CDR3 spans 16 residues. Germline assignment: CDR1 SGHTA and CDR2 FQGNSA. V was clipped by 1 base and J by 0 bases, with 7 bases between them.

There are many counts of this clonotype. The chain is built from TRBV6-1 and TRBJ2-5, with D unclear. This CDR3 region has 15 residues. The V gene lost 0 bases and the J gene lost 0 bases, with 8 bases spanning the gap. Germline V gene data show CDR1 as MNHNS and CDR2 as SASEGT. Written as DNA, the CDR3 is TGTGCCAGCAGTGAAGCTGATAGGGACCAAGAGACCCAGTACTTC. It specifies CASSEADRDQETQYF.

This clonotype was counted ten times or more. CDR3 coding DNA: TGCAGCGTCCTATTGACAGGGGGCAATCAGCCCCAGCATTTT. It encodes CSVLLTGGNQPQHF. V gene TRBV29-1 combines with J gene TRBJ1-5; 8 nucleotides match TRBD1. Trimming cost V 6 bases and J 2 bases; bases outside gene matches: 6. This CDR3 comprises 14 residues. Germline V gene data show CDR1 as SQVTM and CDR2 as ANQGSEA.

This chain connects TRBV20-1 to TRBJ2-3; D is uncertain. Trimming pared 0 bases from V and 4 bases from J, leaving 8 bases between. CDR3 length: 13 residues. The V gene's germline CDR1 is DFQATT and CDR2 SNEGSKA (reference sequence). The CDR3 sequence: CSARDQGPDTQYF. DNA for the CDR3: TGCAGTGCTAGAGATCAAGGGCCAGATACGCAGTATTTT.

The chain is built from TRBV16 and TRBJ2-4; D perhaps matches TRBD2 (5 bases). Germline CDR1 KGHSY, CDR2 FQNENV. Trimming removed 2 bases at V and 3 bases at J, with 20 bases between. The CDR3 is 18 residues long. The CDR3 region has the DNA TGTGCCAGCAGCCAAGGGGTTTTACGGGATTTGGACAAAAACATTCAGTACTTC. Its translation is CASSQGVLRDLDKNIQYF. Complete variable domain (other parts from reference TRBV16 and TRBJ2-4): GEEVAQTPKHLVRGEGQKAKLYCAPIKGHSYVFWYQQVLKNEFKFLISFQNENVFDETGMPKERFSAKCLPNSPCSLEIQATKLEDSAVYFCASSQGVLRDLDKNIQYFGAGTRLSVL.

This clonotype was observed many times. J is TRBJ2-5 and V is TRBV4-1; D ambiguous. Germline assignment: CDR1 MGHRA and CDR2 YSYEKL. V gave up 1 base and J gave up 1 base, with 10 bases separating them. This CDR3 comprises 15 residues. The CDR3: CASSQGVAAQETQYF. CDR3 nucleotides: TGCGCCAGCAGCCAAGGGGTCGCAGCCCAAGAGACCCAGTACTTC.